The 20 T cell receptor beta chains below all came from one sample that was sequenced in a study of T cell responses to AZD1222 COVID-19 vaccine. The assay was immunoSEQ multiplex PCR, and TCRdb's table has in-frame clones only and misses some. The sample has about 130,000 clones, about 92% seen once. This material consisted of peripheral blood, taken on day 0 of AZD1222 vaccination. These receptors all come from an adult in good health.

This chain joins TRBV5-4 and TRBJ2-3, with D perhaps matching TRBD1 or TRBD2 (6 bases each). Between the trimmed V and J ends, which lost 4 bases and 2 bases, there was a span of 17 bases. Germline loops: CDR1 SGHNT, CDR2 YYREEE (reference sequence). The CDR3 is made up of 16 amino acids. The CDR3 DNA reads TGTGCCAGCAGCCCCCCCGGGGGCAGGACCACAGATACGCAGTATTTT. It encodes CASSPPGGRTTDTQYF.

CDR3 DNA sequence: TGTGCCAGCAGCCCCGGCAGGAGCTCCTACAATGAGCAGTTCTTC. Translation: CASSPGRSSYNEQFF. This chain links TRBV11-2 with TRBJ2-1; D remains ambiguous. Per germline, CDR1 SGHAT and CDR2 FQNNGV. The CDR3 has 15 amino acids. Trimming took off 5 bases at V and 0 bases at J, with 11 bases between the two ends.

The chain is built from TRBV18 and TRBJ2-2, with TRBD1 matching 7 bases. Germline CDR1 and CDR2: KGHSH and LQKENI. After removal of 3 bases from V and 1 base from J, the junction contained 2 bases not matched to a gene. CDR3 size: 15 residues. Here the CDR3 reads CASSPGQENTGELFF. DNA for the CDR3: TGTGCCAGCTCACCCGGACAGGAGAACACCGGGGAGCTGTTTTTT. The entire variable domain, with the rest obtained from reference TRBV18 and TRBJ2-2, is as follows: NAGVMQNPRHLVRRRGQEARLRCSPMKGHSHVYWYRQLPEEGLKFMVYLQKENIIDESGMPKERFSAEFPKEGPSILRIQQVVRGDSAAYFCASSPGQENTGELFFGEGSRLTVL.

The chain joins TRBV12-3 or TRBV12-4 to TRBJ1-2; 7 positions match TRBD1. The junction had 9 bases not matched to a gene; V was cut back by 6 bases and J by 8 bases. The CDR3 is 13 residues long. For the CDR3, the DNA is TGTGCCAGCAGCGTACAGGGGACGGGAGGCTACACCTTC. Its translation: CASSVQGTGGYTF.

The rearrangement links TRBV6-2 or TRBV6-3 to TRBJ1-1, with D possibly TRBD1 on 6 matching bases. Germline V CDR1 and CDR2: MNHEY, SVGEGT. Trimming cost V 2 bases and J 7 bases, with 20 bases left between them. The CDR3 is 16 residues long. The CDR3 protein is CASSYHRDRGQSEAFF. The CDR3 coding sequence is TGTGCCAGCAGTTACCACAGGGACCGGGGGCAAAGTGAAGCTTTCTTT.

This sequence joins TRBV11-3 and TRBJ2-7, with a possible D match to TRBD2 (7 bases). Germline V gene lookup returns CDR1 SGHNT and CDR2 YENEEA. The CDR3 loop spans 13 amino acids. V was cut by 5 bases and J by 3 bases, with 11 bases left in between. As DNA, the CDR3 is TGTGCCAGCAGCGGGGGGGGCGGCTACGAGCAGTACTTC. Protein sequence: CASSGGGGYEQYF.

The CDR3 DNA reads TGTGCCAGTAGTCCGACAGGGTTGAATGTCGGACTGTTTTTT. Its protein is CASSPTGLNVGLFF. V is TRBV19 and J is TRBJ1-4; 7 nucleotides align to TRBD1. V dropped 5 bases and J dropped 13; count of bases not matched to a gene: 13. Per the germline V gene, CDR1 is LNHDA and CDR2 is SQIVND (reference sequence). There are 14 residues in the CDR3.

V and J are TRBV10-3 and TRBJ1-1; no firm D call. This CDR3 contains 12 residues. The V end was cut by 10 bases, the J end by 3 bases, with 12 bases between. Germline CDR1 is ENHRY and CDR2 is SYGVKD. DNA for the CDR3: TGTGCCACCCATGGGAGGGACACTGAAGCTTTCTTT. Amino acids: CATHGRDTEAFF.

The V call is TRBV6-2 or TRBV6-3, the J call TRBJ2-2, with TRBD2 identical over 7 bases. Germline assignment: CDR1 MNHEY and CDR2 SVGEGT. CDR3 length: 17 amino acids. V shed 2 bases and J 7 bases; nucleotides not matched to a gene: 13. CDR3 in DNA: TGTGCCAGCAGTTACCCGCTTCCAGGACTAGAAAGCGGGGAGCTGTTTTTT. It is translated as CASSYPLPGLESGELFF.

The count of this clone is one. The chain has TRBV12-2 and TRBJ2-7; the table's D call, TRBD2, has no DNA check behind it. TRBV12-2 is designated a pseudogene. The CDR3 has 12 amino acids. For the CDR3, the DNA is TGTGCAAGTCGGCGGGACCCTCACGAGCAGTACTTC. It codes for CASRRDPHEQYF.

This clone was detected only once. The chain couples TRBV6-6 to TRBJ1-3, with a possible D match to TRBD1 (5 bases). The CDR3 sequence is 16 residues long. Trimming cost V 7 bases and J 2 bases, with 18 bases left between them. CDR1 is MNHNY, CDR2 SVGAGI, per germline (reference sequence). DNA for the CDR3: TGTGCCAGCACACCCATTCCGACAGCCACTGGAAACACCATATATTTT. Translated: CASTPIPTATGNTIYF.

The genes are TRBV30 and TRBJ1-4, with D possibly TRBD1 on 6 matching bases. V was shortened by 2 bases and J by 2 bases, with 6 bases between the two germline ends. This CDR3 contains 13 residues. Germline values: CDR1 GTSNPN, CDR2 SVGIG (reference sequence). In DNA, the CDR3 is TGTGCCTGGAGTACAGGGACTAATGAAAAACTGTTTTTT. Its translation: CAWSTGTNEKLFF. Based on the CDR3 plus reference TRBV30 and TRBJ1-4, the full variable domain is SQTIHQWPATLVQPVGSPLSLECTVEGTSNPNLYWYRQAAGRGLQLLFYSVGIGQISSEVPQNLSASRPQDRQFILSSKKLLLSDSGFYLCAWSTGTNEKLFFGSGTQLSVL.

The chain is built from TRBV11-2 and TRBJ2-7; the D call may be TRBD1 or TRBD2 (6 bases each). With 8 bases removed from V and 3 bases from J, the gap between germline ends came to 20 bases. This CDR3 has 15 residues. CDR1 and CDR2 (germline): SGHAT, FQNNGV. CDR3 loop: CASRPGGTGYYEQYF. The CDR3 coding sequence is TGTGCCAGCCGACCCGGGGGAACAGGGTACTACGAGCAGTACTTC.

V gene TRBV19 combines with J gene TRBJ2-3, with D perhaps assigned TRBD1 or TRBD2 (5 bases each). The CDR3 consists of 14 residues. Germline V lookup: CDR1 LNHDA, CDR2 SQIVND (reference sequence). Trimming removed 3 bases from V and 0 bases from J, with 7 bases in between. For the CDR3, the DNA is TGTGCCAGTAGTATGGGACCTAGCACAGATACGCAGTATTTT. This gives the protein CASSMGPSTDTQYF. The full variable domain, its missing parts supplied by reference TRBV19 and TRBJ2-3, is DGGITQSPKYLFRKEGQNVTLSCEQNLNHDAMYWYRQDPGQGLRLIYYSQIVNDFQKGDIAEGYSVSREKKESFPLTVTSAQKNPTAFYLCASSMGPSTDTQYFGPGTRLTVL.

The chain uses TRBV13 and TRBJ1-6; TRBD1 matches at 7 bases. V shed 3 bases, J shed 7 bases, and the junction held 9 bases outside the gene matches. Germline CDR1 and CDR2: PRHDT and FYEKMQ (reference sequence). The length of the CDR3 is 16 residues. The CDR3 sequence: CASSFRLGTENSPLHF. The CDR3 bases are TGTGCCAGCAGCTTTCGTTTAGGGACAGAAAATTCACCCCTCCACTTT. Together with reference TRBV13 and TRBJ1-6, the CDR3 gives the full variable domain: AAGVIQSPRHLIKEKRETATLKCYPIPRHDTVYWYQQGPGQDPQFLISFYEKMQSDKGSIPDRFSAQQFSDYHSELNMSSLELGDSALYFCASSFRLGTENSPLHFGNGTRLTVT.

The genes are TRBV4-3 and TRBJ2-7; no clear D. From germline, CDR1 is LGHNA and CDR2 YSLEER. Trimming removed 1 base at V and 6 bases at J, with 10 bases between. The CDR3 extends over 13 amino acids. CDR3 sequence (DNA): TGCGCCAGCAGCCAAGGCGCGACGGGCGAGCAGTACTTC. Its translation: CASSQGATGEQYF.

This chain connects TRBV27 to TRBJ2-1; possible D gene TRBD2, 6 bases. The ends were cut back, 5 bases at V and 4 bases at J, with 18 bases in the middle. The CDR3 is 16 residues long. The germline CDR1 and CDR2 sequences are MNHEY and SMNVEV (reference sequence). CDR3 residues: CASSARTTIIYNEQFF. The CDR3 DNA reads TGTGCCAGCAGTGCCCGGACTACAATCATATACAATGAGCAGTTCTTC.

This clone was seen only once. The rearrangement joins TRBV7-9 to TRBJ2-7; TRBD2 matches at 9 bases. Per the germline V gene, CDR1 is SEHNR and CDR2 is FQNEAQ (reference sequence). CDR3 length: 15 amino acids. V trimming: 2 bases; J trimming: 2 bases; junction bases outside the gene matches: 4. CDR3 DNA: TGTGCCAGCAGCTTAAGCCTAGCGGGACCCTACGAGCAGTACTTC. Its translation: CASSLSLAGPYEQYF. Complete variable domain (other parts from reference TRBV7-9 and TRBJ2-7): DTGVSQNPRHKITKRGQNVTFRCDPISEHNRLYWYRQTLGQGPEFLTYFQNEAQLEKSRLLSDRFSAERPKGSFSTLEIQRTEQGDSAMYLCASSLSLAGPYEQYFGPGTRLTVT.

The genes are TRBV6-5 and TRBJ2-2; perhaps TRBD1 as D (5 bases). V was shortened by 2 bases and J by 5 bases, with 6 bases between the two germline ends. The CDR3 is made up of 13 amino acids. Germline assignment: CDR1 MNHEY and CDR2 SVGAGI. CDR3 in DNA: TGTGCCAGCAGTTACCCAGGGACCGGGGAGCTGTTTTTT. Translated: CASSYPGTGELFF.

The V gene is TRBV18, the J gene TRBJ2-3; D ambiguous. V was pared by 1 base and J by 1 base, with 9 bases between. Germline loops: CDR1 KGHSH, CDR2 LQKENI. The CDR3 spans 15 residues. This chain's CDR3 is CASSPQGYRTDTQYF. The CDR3 DNA sequence: TGTGCCAGCTCACCACAGGGATATCGCACAGATACGCAGTATTTT.